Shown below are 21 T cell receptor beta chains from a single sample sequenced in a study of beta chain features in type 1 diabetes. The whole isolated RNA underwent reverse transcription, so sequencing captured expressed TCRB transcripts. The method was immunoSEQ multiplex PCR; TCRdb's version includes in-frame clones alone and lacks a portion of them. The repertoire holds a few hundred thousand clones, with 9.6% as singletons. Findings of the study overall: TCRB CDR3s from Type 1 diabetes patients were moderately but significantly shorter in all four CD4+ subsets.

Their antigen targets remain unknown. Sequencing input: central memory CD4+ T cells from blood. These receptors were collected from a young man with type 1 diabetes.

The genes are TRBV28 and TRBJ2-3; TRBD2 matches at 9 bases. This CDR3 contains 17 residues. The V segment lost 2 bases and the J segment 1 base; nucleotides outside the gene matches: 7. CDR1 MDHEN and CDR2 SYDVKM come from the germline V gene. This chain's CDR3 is CASSLRVAGVGTDTQYF. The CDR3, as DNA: TGTGCCAGCAGTTTACGAGTAGCGGGAGTGGGCACAGATACGCAGTATTTT.

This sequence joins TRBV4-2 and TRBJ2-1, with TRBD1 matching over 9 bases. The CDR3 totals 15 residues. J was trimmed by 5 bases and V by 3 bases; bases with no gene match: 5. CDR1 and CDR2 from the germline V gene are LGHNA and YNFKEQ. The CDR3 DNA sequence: TGTGCCAGCAGCCACGCCGGGACAGGGAACAATGAGCAGTTCTTC. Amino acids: CASSHAGTGNNEQFF.

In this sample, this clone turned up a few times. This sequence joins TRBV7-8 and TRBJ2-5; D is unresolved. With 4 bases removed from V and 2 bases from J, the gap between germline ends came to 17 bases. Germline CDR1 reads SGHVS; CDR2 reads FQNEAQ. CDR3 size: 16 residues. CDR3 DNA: TGTGCCAGCAGCTCCCTGAGTGACGGACGTCAAGAGACCCAGTACTTC. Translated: CASSSLSDGRQETQYF. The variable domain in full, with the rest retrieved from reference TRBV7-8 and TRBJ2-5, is GAGVSQSPRYKVAKRGQDVALRCDPISGHVSLFWYQQALGQGPEFLTYFQNEAQLDKSGLPSDRFFAERPEGSVSTLKIQRTQQEDSAVYLCASSSLSDGRQETQYFGPGTRLLVL.

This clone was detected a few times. The CDR3 DNA reads TGTGCCAGCACCTCACGGGCAGGGGACTATGGCTACACCTTC. Translation: CASTSRAGDYGYTF. The chain carries TRBV6-5 and TRBJ1-2; possibly TRBD1 for D (6 bases). Germline CDR1 and CDR2: MNHEY and SVGAGI. V lost 7 bases and J lost 3, with 15 bases in between. The CDR3 extends over 14 amino acids.

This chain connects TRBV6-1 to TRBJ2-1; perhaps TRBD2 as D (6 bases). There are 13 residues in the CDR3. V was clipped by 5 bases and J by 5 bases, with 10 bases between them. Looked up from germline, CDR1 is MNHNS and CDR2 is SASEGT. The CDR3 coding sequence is TGTGCCAGCAGTCAGCGGAGGGACAATGAGCAGTTCTTC. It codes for CASSQRRDNEQFF.

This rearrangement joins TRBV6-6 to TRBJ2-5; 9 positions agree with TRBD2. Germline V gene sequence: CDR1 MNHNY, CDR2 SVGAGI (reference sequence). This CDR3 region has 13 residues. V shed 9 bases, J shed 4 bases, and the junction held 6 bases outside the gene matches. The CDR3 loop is CASSGSRGETQYF. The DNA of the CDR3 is TGTGCCAGTAGCGGGAGTCGGGGAGAGACCCAGTACTTC.

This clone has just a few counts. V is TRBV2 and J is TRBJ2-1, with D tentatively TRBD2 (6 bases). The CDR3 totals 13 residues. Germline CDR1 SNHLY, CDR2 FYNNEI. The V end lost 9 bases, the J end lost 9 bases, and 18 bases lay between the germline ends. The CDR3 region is CASSGDGFTEQFF. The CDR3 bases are TGTGCCAGTAGCGGCGACGGGTTCACTGAGCAGTTCTTC.

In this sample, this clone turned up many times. The CDR3 region has the DNA TGTGCCAGCAGTTGGGACAGGGGGCCGTTGTATGAGCAGTTCTTC. It is translated as CASSWDRGPLYEQFF. The chain joins TRBV28 to TRBJ2-1; TRBD1 aligns across 12 bases. The V gene's germline CDR1 is MDHEN and CDR2 SYDVKM. This CDR3 is 15 amino acids long. The junction had 6 bases not matched to a gene; V was cut back by 4 bases and J by 8 bases.

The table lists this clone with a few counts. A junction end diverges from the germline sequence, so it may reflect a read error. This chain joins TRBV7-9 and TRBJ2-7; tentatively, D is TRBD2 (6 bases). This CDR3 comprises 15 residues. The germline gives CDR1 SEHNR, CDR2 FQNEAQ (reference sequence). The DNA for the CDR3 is TGCGCCAGCAGCCAAGCCGGGACTGAGACCTACGAGCAGTACTTC. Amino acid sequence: CASSQAGTETYEQYF.

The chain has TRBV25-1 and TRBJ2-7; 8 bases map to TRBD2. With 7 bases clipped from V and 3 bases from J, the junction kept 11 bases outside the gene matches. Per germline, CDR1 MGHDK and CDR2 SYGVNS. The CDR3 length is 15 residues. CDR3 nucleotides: TGTGCCAGCACAATTAGCGGGATTAATGGCTACGAGCAGTACTTC. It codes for CASTISGINGYEQYF.

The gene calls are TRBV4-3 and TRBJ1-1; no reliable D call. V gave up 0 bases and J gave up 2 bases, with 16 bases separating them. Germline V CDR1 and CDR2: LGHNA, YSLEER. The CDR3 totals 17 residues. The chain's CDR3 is CASSQENWAVGNTEAFF. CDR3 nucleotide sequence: TGCGCCAGCAGCCAAGAAAATTGGGCGGTTGGAAACACTGAAGCTTTCTTT.

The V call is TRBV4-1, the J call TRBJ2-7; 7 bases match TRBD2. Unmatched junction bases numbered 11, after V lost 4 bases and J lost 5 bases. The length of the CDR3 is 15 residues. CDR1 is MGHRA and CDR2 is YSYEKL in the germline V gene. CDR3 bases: TGCGCCAGCAGCCGTGGGGGGGTCTCGAGGCACGAGCAGTACTTC. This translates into CASSRGGVSRHEQYF.

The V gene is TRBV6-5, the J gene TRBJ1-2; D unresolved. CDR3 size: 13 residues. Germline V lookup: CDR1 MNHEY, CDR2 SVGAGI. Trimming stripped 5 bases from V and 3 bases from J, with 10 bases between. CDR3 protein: CASSTPWDYGYTF. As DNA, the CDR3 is TGTGCCAGCAGTACCCCCTGGGACTATGGCTACACCTTC.

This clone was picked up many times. The DNA of the CDR3 is TGTGCCAGCGCGACGTGGGGCGGGGTATCTTACAATGAGCAGTTCTTC. Amino acid sequence: CASATWGGVSYNEQFF. The J gene is TRBJ2-1, the V gene TRBV7-9, with D perhaps matching TRBD2 (6 bases). This CDR3 has 16 residues. Per the germline V gene, CDR1 is SEHNR and CDR2 is FQNEAQ (reference sequence). V gave up 8 bases and J gave up 4 bases, with 21 bases separating them.

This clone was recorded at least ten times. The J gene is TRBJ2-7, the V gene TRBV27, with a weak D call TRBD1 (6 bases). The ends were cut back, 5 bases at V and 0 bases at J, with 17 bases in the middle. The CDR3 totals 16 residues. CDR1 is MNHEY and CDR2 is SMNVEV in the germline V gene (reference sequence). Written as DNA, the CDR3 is TGTGCCAGCAGTCCGGGCACAGGGTACTCCTCCTACGAGCAGTACTTC. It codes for CASSPGTGYSSYEQYF.

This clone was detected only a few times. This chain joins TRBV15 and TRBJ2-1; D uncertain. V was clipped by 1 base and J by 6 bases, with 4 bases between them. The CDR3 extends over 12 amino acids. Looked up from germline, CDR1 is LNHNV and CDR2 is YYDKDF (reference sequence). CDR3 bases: TGTGCCACCAGCAGAGGTGGCAATGAGCAGTTCTTC. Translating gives CATSRGGNEQFF.

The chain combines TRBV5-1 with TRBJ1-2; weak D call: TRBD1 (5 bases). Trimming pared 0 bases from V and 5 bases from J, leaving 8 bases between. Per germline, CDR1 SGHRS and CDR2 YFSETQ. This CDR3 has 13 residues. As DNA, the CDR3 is TGCGCCAGCAGCTTGGCCCCAGGGTATGGCTACACCTTC. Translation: CASSLAPGYGYTF.

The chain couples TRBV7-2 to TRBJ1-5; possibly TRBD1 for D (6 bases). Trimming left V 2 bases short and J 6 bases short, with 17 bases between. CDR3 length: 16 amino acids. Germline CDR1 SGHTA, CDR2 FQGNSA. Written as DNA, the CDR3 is TGTGCCAGCAGCTTAACTGCAGGGGTGGGTGGTCAGCCCCAGCATTTT. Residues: CASSLTAGVGGQPQHF.

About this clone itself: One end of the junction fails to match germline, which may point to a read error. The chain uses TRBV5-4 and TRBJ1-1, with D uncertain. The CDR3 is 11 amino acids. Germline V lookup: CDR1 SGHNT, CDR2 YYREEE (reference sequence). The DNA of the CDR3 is TGCGCCAGCAGCCACCCGTATGAAGCTTTCTTT. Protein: CASSHPYEAFF.

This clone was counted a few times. The CDR3: CASSVGLAGGLTEQFF. The CDR3 DNA reads TGTGCCAGCAGCGTGGGACTAGCGGGGGGGTTGACTGAGCAGTTCTTC. The chain joins TRBV7-8 to TRBJ2-1, with TRBD2 matching 16 bases. The CDR3 spans 16 residues. Germline CDR1 and CDR2: SGHVS and FQNEAQ. V dropped 5 bases and J dropped 9; count of bases not matched to a gene: 7.

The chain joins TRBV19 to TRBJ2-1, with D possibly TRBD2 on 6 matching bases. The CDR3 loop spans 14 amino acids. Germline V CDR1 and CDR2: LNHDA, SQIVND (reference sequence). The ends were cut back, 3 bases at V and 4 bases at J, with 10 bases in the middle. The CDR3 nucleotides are TGTGCCAGTAGTATCGTCGGGGGTTACAATGAGCAGTTCTTC. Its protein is CASSIVGGYNEQFF. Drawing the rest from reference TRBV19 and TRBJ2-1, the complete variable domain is DGGITQSPKYLFRKEGQNVTLSCEQNLNHDAMYWYRQDPGQGLRLIYYSQIVNDFQKGDIAEGYSVSREKKESFPLTVTSAQKNPTAFYLCASSIVGGYNEQFFGPGTRLTVL.